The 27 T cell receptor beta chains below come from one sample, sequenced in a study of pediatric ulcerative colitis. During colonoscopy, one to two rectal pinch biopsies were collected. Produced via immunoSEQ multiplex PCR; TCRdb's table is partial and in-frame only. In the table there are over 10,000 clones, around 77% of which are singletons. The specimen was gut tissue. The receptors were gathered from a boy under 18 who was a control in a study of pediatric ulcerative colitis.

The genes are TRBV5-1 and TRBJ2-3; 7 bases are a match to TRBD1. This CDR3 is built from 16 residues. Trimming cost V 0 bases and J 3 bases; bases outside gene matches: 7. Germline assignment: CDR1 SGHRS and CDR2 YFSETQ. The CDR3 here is CASSLEDRSRTDTQYF. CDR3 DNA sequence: TGCGCCAGCAGCTTGGAGGACAGGAGTAGGACAGATACGCAGTATTTT.

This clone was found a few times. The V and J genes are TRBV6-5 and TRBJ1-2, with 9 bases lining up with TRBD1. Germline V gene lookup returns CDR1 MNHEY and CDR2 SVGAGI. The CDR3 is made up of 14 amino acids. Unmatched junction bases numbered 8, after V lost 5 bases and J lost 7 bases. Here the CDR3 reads CASSVTGTGSGYTF. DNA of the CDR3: TGTGCCAGCAGTGTAACCGGGACAGGGTCTGGCTACACCTTC.

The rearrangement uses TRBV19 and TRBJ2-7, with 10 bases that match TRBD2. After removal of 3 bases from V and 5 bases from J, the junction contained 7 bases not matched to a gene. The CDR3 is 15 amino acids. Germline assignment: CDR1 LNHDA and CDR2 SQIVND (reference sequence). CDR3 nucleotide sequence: TGTGCCAGTAGTATCAGAGCGGGAGGGCCAAACGAGCAGTACTTC. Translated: CASSIRAGGPNEQYF.

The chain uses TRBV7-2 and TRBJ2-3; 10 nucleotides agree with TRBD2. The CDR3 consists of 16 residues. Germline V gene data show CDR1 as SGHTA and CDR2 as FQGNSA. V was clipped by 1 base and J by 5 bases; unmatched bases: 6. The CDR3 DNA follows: TGTGCCAGCAGCTTAGGGCTAGCGGGAGTTATAGATACGCAGTATTTT. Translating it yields CASSLGLAGVIDTQYF.

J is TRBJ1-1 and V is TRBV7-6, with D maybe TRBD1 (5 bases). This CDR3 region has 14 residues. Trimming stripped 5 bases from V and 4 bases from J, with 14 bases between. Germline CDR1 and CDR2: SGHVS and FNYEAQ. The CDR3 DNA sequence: TGTGCCAGCAGCCAGCCAGGGCTGGCCACTGAAGCTTTCTTT. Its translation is CASSQPGLATEAFF.

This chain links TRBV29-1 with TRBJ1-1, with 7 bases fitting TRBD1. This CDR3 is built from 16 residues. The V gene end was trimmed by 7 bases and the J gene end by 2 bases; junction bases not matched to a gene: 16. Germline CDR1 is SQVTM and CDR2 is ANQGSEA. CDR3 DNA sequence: TGCAGCGGGGGGCACAGGGGCGTGGGTGTAAACACTGAAGCTTTCTTT. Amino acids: CSGGHRGVGVNTEAFF.

This CDR3 reads CAWSPRTWDSRAPNTEAFF. The CDR3 bases are TGTGCCTGGAGCCCCCGAACTTGGGACAGTCGGGCCCCGAACACTGAAGCTTTCTTT. This chain connects TRBV30 to TRBJ1-1; TRBD1 matches 7 bases. Germline CDR1 GTSNPN, CDR2 SVGIG (reference sequence). V was clipped by 3 bases and J by 1 base; unmatched bases: 20. The CDR3 is 19 residues long.

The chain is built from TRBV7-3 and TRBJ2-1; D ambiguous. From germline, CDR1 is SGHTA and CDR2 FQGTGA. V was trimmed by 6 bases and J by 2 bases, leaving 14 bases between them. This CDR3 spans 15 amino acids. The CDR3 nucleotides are TGTGCCAGCAGACGCAATCCAGGTACCTACAATGAGCAGTTCTTC. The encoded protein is CASRRNPGTYNEQFF.

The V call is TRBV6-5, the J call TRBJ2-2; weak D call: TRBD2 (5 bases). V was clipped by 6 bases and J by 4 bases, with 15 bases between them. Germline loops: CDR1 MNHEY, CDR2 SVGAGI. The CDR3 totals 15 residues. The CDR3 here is CASSQVRGGTGELFF. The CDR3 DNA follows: TGTGCCAGCAGCCAGGTCCGGGGTGGCACCGGGGAGCTGTTTTTT.

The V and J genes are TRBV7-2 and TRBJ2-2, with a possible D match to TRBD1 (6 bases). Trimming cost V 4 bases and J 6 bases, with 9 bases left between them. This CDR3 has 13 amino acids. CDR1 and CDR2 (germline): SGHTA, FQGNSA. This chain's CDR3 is CASSSTGSGELFF. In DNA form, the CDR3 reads TGTGCCAGCAGCTCCACAGGGTCCGGGGAGCTGTTTTTT.

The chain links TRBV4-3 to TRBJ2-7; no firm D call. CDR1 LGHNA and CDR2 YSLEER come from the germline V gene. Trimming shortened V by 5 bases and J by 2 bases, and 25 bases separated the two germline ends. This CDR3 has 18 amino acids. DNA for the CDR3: TGCGCCAGCAGCGAAAGCCGAGACGGACCACGTTATACCTACGAGCAGTACGTC. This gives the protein CASSESRDGPRYTYEQYV.

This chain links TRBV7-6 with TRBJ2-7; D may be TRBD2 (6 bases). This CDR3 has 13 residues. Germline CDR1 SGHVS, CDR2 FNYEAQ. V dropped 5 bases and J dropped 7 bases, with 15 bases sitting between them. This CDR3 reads CASSEGLSSEQYV. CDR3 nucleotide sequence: TGTGCCAGCAGCGAGGGACTTTCCTCGGAGCAGTACGTC.

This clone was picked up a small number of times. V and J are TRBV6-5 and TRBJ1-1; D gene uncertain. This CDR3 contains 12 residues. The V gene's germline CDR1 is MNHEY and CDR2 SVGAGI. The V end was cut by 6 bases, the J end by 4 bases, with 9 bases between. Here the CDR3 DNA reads TGTGCCAGCAGCCCCCTCGGCACTGAAGCTTTCTTT. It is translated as CASSPLGTEAFF.

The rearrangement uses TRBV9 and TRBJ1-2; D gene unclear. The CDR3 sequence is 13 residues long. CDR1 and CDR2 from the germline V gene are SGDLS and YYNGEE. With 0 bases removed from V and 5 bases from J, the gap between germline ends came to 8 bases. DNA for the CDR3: TGTGCCAGCAGCGTAGGCGAAAGGTATGGCTACACCTTC. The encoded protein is CASSVGERYGYTF.

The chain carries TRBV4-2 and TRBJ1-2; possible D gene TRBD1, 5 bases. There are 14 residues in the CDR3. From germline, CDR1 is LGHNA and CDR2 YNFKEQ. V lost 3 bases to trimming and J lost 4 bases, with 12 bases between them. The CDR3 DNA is TGTGCCAGCAGCCAGGGACCCCTGGGCTATGGCTACACCTTC. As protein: CASSQGPLGYGYTF.

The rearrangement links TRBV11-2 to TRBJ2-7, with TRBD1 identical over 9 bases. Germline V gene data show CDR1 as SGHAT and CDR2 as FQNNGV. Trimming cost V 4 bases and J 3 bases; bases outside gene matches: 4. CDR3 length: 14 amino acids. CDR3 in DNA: TGTGCCAGCAGCTCCTCGACAGGGGGCTACGAGCAGTACTTC. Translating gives CASSSSTGGYEQYF.

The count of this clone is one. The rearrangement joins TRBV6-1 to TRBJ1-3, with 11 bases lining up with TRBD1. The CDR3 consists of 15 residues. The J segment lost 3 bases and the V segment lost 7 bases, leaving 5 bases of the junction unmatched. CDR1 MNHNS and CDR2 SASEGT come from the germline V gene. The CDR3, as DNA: TGTGCCAGCAACCTGGACAGGGGGCTTGGAAACACCATATATTTT. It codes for CASNLDRGLGNTIYF.

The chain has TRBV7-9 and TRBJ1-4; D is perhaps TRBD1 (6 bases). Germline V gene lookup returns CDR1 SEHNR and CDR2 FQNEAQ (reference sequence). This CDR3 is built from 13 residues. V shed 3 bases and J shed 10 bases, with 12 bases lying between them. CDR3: CASSFDRLAKLFF. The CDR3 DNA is TGTGCCAGCAGCTTCGACAGGTTGGCAAAACTGTTTTTT. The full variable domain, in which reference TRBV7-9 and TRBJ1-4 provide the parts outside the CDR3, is DTGVSQNPRHKITKRGQNVTFRCDPISEHNRLYWYRQTLGQGPEFLTYFQNEAQLEKSRLLSDRFSAERPKGSFSTLEIQRTEQGDSAMYLCASSFDRLAKLFFGSGTQLSVL.

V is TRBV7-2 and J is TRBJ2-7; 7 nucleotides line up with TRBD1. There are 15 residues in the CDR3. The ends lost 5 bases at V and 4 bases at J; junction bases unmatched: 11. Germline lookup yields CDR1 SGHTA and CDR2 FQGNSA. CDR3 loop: CASSVDRASRYEQYF. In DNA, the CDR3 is TGTGCCAGCAGCGTTGACAGGGCTTCTAGGTACGAGCAGTACTTC. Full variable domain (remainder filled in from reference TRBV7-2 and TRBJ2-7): GAGVSQSPSNKVTEKGKDVELRCDPISGHTALYWYRQSLGQGLEFLIYFQGNSAPDKSGLPSDRFSAERTGGSVSTLTIQRTQQEDSAVYLCASSVDRASRYEQYFGPGTRLTVT.

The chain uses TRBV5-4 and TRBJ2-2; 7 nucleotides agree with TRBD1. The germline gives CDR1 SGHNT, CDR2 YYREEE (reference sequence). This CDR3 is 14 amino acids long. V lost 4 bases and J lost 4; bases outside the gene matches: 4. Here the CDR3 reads CASSGNRGTGELFF. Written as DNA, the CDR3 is TGTGCCAGCAGCGGAAACAGGGGCACCGGGGAGCTGTTTTTT. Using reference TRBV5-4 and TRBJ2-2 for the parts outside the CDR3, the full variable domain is ETGVTQSPTHLIKTRGQQVTLRCSSQSGHNTVSWYQQALGQGPQFIFQYYREEENGRGNFPPRFSGLQFPNYSSELNVNALELDDSALYLCASSGNRGTGELFFGEGSRLTVL.

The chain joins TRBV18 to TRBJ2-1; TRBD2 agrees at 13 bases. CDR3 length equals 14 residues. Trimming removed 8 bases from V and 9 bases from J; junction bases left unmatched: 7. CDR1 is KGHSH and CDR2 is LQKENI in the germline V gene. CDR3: CASRPGLAGSEQFF. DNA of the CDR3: TGTGCCAGCCGACCGGGACTAGCGGGATCTGAGCAGTTCTTC. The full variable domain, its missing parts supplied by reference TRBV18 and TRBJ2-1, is NAGVMQNPRHLVRRRGQEARLRCSPMKGHSHVYWYRQLPEEGLKFMVYLQKENIIDESGMPKERFSAEFPKEGPSILRIQQVVRGDSAAYFCASRPGLAGSEQFFGPGTRLTVL.

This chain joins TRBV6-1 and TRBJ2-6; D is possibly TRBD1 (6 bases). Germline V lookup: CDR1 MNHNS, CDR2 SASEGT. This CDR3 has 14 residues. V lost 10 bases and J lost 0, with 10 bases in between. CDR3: CAILGGSGANVLTF. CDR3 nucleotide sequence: TGTGCCATACTAGGGGGCTCTGGGGCCAACGTCCTGACTTTC.

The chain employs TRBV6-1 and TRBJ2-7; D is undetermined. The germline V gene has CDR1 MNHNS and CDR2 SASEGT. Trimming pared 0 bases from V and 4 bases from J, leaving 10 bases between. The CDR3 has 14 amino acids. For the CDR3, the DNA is TGTGCCAGCAGTGAAGCCATGGACGGGTACGAGCAGTACGTC. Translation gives CASSEAMDGYEQYV.

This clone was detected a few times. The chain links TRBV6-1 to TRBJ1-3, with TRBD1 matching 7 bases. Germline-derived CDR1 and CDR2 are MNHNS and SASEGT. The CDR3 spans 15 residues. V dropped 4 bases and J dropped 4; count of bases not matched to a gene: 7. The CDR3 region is CASSVQGGSGNTIYF. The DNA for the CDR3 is TGTGCCAGCAGTGTCCAAGGGGGCTCCGGAAACACCATATATTTT.

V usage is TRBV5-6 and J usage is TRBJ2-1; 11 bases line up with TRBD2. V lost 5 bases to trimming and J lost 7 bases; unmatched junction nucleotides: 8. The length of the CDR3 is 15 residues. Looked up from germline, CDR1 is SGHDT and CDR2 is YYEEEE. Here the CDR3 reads CASRRPSGRRNEQFF. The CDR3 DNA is TGTGCCAGCAGGAGGCCTAGCGGGAGGAGGAATGAGCAGTTCTTC.

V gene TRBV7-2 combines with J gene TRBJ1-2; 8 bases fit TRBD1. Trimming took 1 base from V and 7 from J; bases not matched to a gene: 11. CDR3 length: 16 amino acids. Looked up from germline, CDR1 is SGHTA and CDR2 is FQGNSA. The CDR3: CASSLVPRGQGSGYTF. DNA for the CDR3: TGTGCCAGCAGCTTAGTCCCACGAGGACAGGGCAGTGGCTACACCTTC.

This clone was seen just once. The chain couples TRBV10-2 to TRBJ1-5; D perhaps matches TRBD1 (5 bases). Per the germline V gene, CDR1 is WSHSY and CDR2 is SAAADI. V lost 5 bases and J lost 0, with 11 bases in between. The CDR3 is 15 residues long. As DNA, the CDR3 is TGCGCCAGCAGTATAAGACAGAGTAGCAATCAGCCCCAGCATTTT. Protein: CASSIRQSSNQPQHF.